These 6 T cell receptor beta chains came from one sample sequenced in a study of cytomegalovirus exposure and HLA in healthy donors. Researchers ran the PCR with 60 Vbeta and 13 Jbeta primers. Libraries were prepared by immunoSEQ multiplex PCR; TCRdb keeps only in-frame clonotypes and omits some of them. Altogether 150,000 to 200,000 clones are present, around 88% being singletons, with the ten largest covering 0.85%. Sample: PBMCs. These TCRs come from a woman aged 30 to 39 in good health and CMV-seronegative.

This clone was recorded only once. The rearrangement uses TRBV20-1 and TRBJ2-5, with TRBD2 matching 8 bases. The J call may be faulty, since TRBJ2-7 better matches the DNA end. CDR1 and CDR2 (germline): DFQATT, SNEGSKA (reference sequence). The CDR3 is made up of 11 amino acids. The CDR3 reads CSATSGYEQYF. CDR3 bases: TGCAGTGCCACTAGCGGTTACGAGCAGTACTTC.

This clone was seen once. This sequence joins TRBV7-8 and TRBJ2-5, with 12 bases aligning to TRBD2. The germline V gene encodes CDR1 SGHVS and CDR2 FQNEAQ. The trim removed 4 bases at V and 4 bases at J, leaving 7 bases unmatched. The CDR3 loop spans 16 amino acids. The DNA of the CDR3 is TGTGCCAGCAGCTCCTCTAGCGGGGGGGCTGGAGAGACCCAGTACTTC. The encoded protein is CASSSSSGGAGETQYF.

V and J are TRBV6-5 and TRBJ2-5; weak D call: TRBD2 (6 bases). Germline CDR1 MNHEY, CDR2 SVGAGI. The CDR3 is 14 residues long. With 4 bases removed from V and 5 bases from J, the gap between germline ends came to 14 bases. The chain's CDR3 is CASSFATRVETQYF. Written as DNA, the CDR3 is TGTGCCAGCAGTTTCGCGACTAGGGTGGAGACCCAGTACTTC.

The chain is built from TRBV6-1 and TRBJ2-5; 9 nucleotides match TRBD2. Germline CDR1 and CDR2: MNHNS and SASEGT. The CDR3 has 15 amino acids. V was clipped by 7 bases and J by 1 base; unmatched bases: 7. The chain's CDR3 is CASTPRREGQETQYF. As DNA, the CDR3 is TGTGCCAGCACTCCGCGGCGGGAGGGCCAAGAGACCCAGTACTTC.

This clone was recorded a few times. The chain is built from TRBV4-1 and TRBJ2-6, with D perhaps TRBD1 (5 bases). The CDR3 is 16 amino acids. The V end was cut by 4 bases, the J end by 0 bases, with 10 bases between. Germline CDR1 MGHRA, CDR2 YSYEKL. The CDR3 spells CASSLKGISGANVLTF. The CDR3 DNA sequence: TGCGCCAGCAGCCTAAAGGGGATCTCTGGGGCCAACGTCCTGACTTTC.

This clone has a handful of counts. CDR3 amino acids: CASSLRGGLNTEAFF. The CDR3 nucleotides read TGTGCCAGCAGCTTGAGGGGAGGGCTGAACACTGAAGCTTTCTTT. The rearrangement joins TRBV5-4 to TRBJ1-1, with a tentative D call TRBD1 (5 bases). Germline CDR1 SGHNT, CDR2 YYREEE (reference sequence). The CDR3 sequence is 15 residues long. The germline V and J ends were trimmed by 1 base and 0 bases, with 10 bases remaining between them.